The 14 T cell receptor beta chains reported below all come from one sample, sequenced in a study of shared clonotypes between healthy human individuals. Naive CD8 cells, CD45RO-negative and positively selected for CCR7, excluded terminally differentiated effector memory CD45RA+ cells. Assay: immunoSEQ multiplex PCR; the TCRdb copy retains only in-frame clones and omits some. This sample has roughly 2,000,000 clones, with roughly 95% found just once. What was sequenced was naive CD8+ T cells sorted from blood. These receptor sequences come from a man aged 18 to 29 in good health.

Concerning this clone itself: This same CDR3 is encoded by further DNA sequences in the sample. The chain joins TRBV4-1 to TRBJ2-3; 9 bases match TRBD1. The CDR3 runs to 14 residues. V lost 4 bases to trimming and J lost 4 bases; unmatched junction nucleotides: 3. The germline CDR1 and CDR2 sequences are MGHRA and YSYEKL. The CDR3 is CASSPRTGADTQYF. The CDR3, as DNA: TGCGCCAGCAGCCCCCGGACAGGGGCAGATACGCAGTATTTT.

This rearrangement joins TRBV13 to TRBJ1-5; D is undetermined. The CDR3 loop spans 12 amino acids. V lost 3 bases and J lost 5, with 5 bases in between. The germline gives CDR1 PRHDT, CDR2 FYEKMQ (reference sequence). The CDR3 coding sequence is TGTGCCAGCAGCTTCCTAGATCAGCCCCAGCATTTT. As protein: CASSFLDQPQHF.

V is TRBV5-6 and J is TRBJ1-4; D ambiguous. This CDR3 spans 12 amino acids. V was trimmed by 4 bases and J by 11 bases, leaving 12 bases between them. Germline V gives CDR1 SGHDT, CDR2 YYEEEE. DNA for the CDR3: TGTGCCAGCAGCGAGGTATGTAGGAAACTGTTTTTT. It specifies CASSEVCRKLFF.

This clone was observed a single time. Other DNA sequences from this sample encode an identical CDR3 as well. The rearrangement joins TRBV19 to TRBJ2-2; D gene unclear. The CDR3 is made up of 13 amino acids. Trimming took 1 base from V and 6 from J, leaving 6 bases between them. Germline V CDR1 and CDR2: LNHDA, SQIVND (reference sequence). The CDR3 coding sequence is TGTGCCAGTAGTATAGTTTCCGCCGGGGAGCTGTTTTTT. Protein: CASSIVSAGELFF.

The chain combines TRBV4-3 with TRBJ2-5; D perhaps matches TRBD2 (5 bases). This CDR3 is built from 15 residues. V was trimmed by 0 bases and J by 1 base, leaving 9 bases between them. The germline V gene encodes CDR1 LGHNA and CDR2 YSLEER. CDR3 sequence: CASSQDRSGQETQYF. The CDR3 nucleotides read TGCGCCAGCAGCCAAGATAGGAGCGGCCAAGAGACCCAGTACTTC.

The chain uses TRBV9 and TRBJ2-2; no clear D. Germline CDR1 SGDLS, CDR2 YYNGEE. The CDR3 loop spans 14 amino acids. Between the trimmed V and J ends, which lost 4 bases and 5 bases, there was a span of 12 bases. CDR3 in amino acids: CASSPAPQTGELFF. CDR3 nucleotide sequence: TGTGCCAGCAGCCCCGCTCCCCAAACCGGGGAGCTGTTTTTT.

The rearrangement uses TRBV27 and TRBJ1-2, with TRBD1 identical over 10 bases. J was trimmed by 6 bases and V by 10 bases; bases with no gene match: 8. Germline V lookup: CDR1 MNHEY, CDR2 SMNVEV (reference sequence). The CDR3 is 13 amino acids. The CDR3 coding sequence is TGTGCCACACTAGACAGGGGGCCAAATGGCTACACCTTC. As protein: CATLDRGPNGYTF.

This chain uses TRBV28 with TRBJ2-1; 11 nucleotides match TRBD2. This CDR3 spans 19 amino acids. Germline trimming cut 1 base from V and 7 bases from J; bases unmatched to any gene: 15. The germline CDR1 and CDR2 sequences are MDHEN and SYDVKM. In DNA, the CDR3 is TGTGCCAGCAGTTTATCACCTTATTCGTTTAGCGGGGGGGAAAATGAGCAGTTCTTC. Translation gives CASSLSPYSFSGGENEQFF.

The V and J genes are TRBV4-1 and TRBJ2-7; maybe TRBD1 (8 bases). The CDR3 has 19 residues. Trimming stripped 0 bases from V and 4 bases from J, with 25 bases between. Germline CDR1 reads MGHRA; CDR2 reads YSYEKL. The CDR3 DNA sequence: TGCGCCAGCAGCCAAGACCCCCCAATCCGCGGACAGGGAGGGTACGAGCAGTACTTC. The encoded protein is CASSQDPPIRGQGGYEQYF.

About this clone: Compared with germline, one end of the junction differs, possibly owing to a read error. The J gene is TRBJ2-3, the V gene TRBV27; D might be TRBD2 (6 bases). Germline loops: CDR1 MNHEY, CDR2 SMNVEV (reference sequence). The CDR3 runs to 16 residues. CDR3 loop: CASSLSGGISTDTQYF. The CDR3 coding sequence is TGTGCCAGCAGTCTATCGGGCGGGATAAGCACAGATACGCAGTATTTT.

The CDR3 sequence: CASRLTSETPYEQYF. The CDR3 DNA follows: TGTGCCAGCAGACTCACTAGCGAAACCCCCTACGAGCAGTACTTC. The chain uses TRBV27 and TRBJ2-7; TRBD2 aligns across 7 bases. CDR1 is MNHEY and CDR2 is SMNVEV in the germline V gene (reference sequence). Unmatched junction bases numbered 10, after V lost 6 bases and J lost 2 bases. This CDR3 is 15 amino acids long.

The chain links TRBV6-6 to TRBJ2-7, with TRBD2 matching 11 bases. Germline values: CDR1 MNHNY, CDR2 SVGAGI (reference sequence). J lost 3 bases, V lost 2 bases, and 0 bases had no gene match. The CDR3 spans 14 residues. CDR3 loop: CASSYGTSGYEQYF. CDR3 in DNA: TGTGCCAGCAGTTACGGGACTAGCGGCTACGAGCAGTACTTC.

This clone was seen a single time. This chain links TRBV9 with TRBJ2-3; 9 bases align to TRBD2. Germline V CDR1 and CDR2: SGDLS, YYNGEE. With 0 bases clipped from V and 6 bases from J, the junction kept 5 bases outside the gene matches. The CDR3 length is 15 residues. CDR3 bases: TGTGCCAGCAGCGTAGCTAGCGGGGACCCTGATACGCAGTATTTT. It yields the protein CASSVASGDPDTQYF.

V gene TRBV7-9 combines with J gene TRBJ1-3; possibly TRBD1 for D (6 bases). Germline lookup yields CDR1 SEHNR and CDR2 FQNEAQ (reference sequence). The V end was cut by 4 bases, the J end by 2 bases, with 9 bases between. The CDR3 sequence is 14 residues long. CDR3 bases: TGTGCCAGCAGCTACACAGGGCCTGGAAACACCATATATTTT. It translates to CASSYTGPGNTIYF.